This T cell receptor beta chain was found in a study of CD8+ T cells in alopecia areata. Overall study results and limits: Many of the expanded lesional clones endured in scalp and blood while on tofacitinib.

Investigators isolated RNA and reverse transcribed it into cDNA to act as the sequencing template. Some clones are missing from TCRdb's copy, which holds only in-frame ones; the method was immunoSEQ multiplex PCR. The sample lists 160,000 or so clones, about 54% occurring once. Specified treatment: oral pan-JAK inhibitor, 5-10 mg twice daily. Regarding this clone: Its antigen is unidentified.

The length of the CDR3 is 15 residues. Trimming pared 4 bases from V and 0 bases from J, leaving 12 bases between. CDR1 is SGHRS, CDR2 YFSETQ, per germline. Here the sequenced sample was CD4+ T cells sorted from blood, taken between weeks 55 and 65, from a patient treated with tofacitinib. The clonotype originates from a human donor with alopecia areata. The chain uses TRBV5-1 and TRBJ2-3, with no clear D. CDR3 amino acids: CASSTDTPSTDTQYF. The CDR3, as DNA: TGCGCCAGCAGCACCGACACCCCTAGCACAGATACGCAGTATTTT.